These 22 T cell receptor beta chains were all obtained from the same sample, sequenced in a study of blood T cell repertoires in COVID-19. Data came from immunoSEQ multiplex PCR; TCRdb stores just in-frame clones and leaves some out. The sample yields about 60,000 clones, about four fifths seen once. The sequencing sample was made of peripheral blood. These receptors originate from a human donor in a cohort sampled during active COVID-19.

This clone was observed a single time. The rearrangement joins TRBV4-1 to TRBJ2-7, with 7 nucleotides matching TRBD2. The CDR3 length is 18 residues. CDR1 is MGHRA and CDR2 is YSYEKL in the germline V gene. Trimming cost V 0 bases and J 0 bases; bases outside gene matches: 11. The CDR3: CASSQDREGARSSYEQYF. The CDR3 DNA reads TGCGCCAGCAGCCAAGATAGGGAGGGAGCAAGGAGCTCCTACGAGCAGTACTTC.

This chain links TRBV2 with TRBJ2-2; D unresolved. V was pared by 9 bases and J by 2 bases, with 13 bases between. CDR3 length: 14 residues. Germline-derived CDR1 and CDR2 are SNHLY and FYNNEI. The CDR3 DNA follows: TGTGCCAGTTCGGTTCATCCTAACACCGGGGAGCTGTTTTTT. It codes for CASSVHPNTGELFF.

The chain links TRBV5-1 to TRBJ2-5; D unclear. This CDR3 region has 11 residues. Trimming stripped 5 bases from V and 2 bases from J, with 4 bases between. The germline CDR1 and CDR2 sequences are SGHRS and YFSETQ. Written as DNA, the CDR3 is TGCGCCAGCAGACAACAAGAGACCCAGTACTTC. It translates to CASRQQETQYF.

The chain employs TRBV12-2 and TRBJ1-5. TRBV12-2 is an annotated pseudogene. The length of the CDR3 is 18 residues. CDR3 in DNA: TGTGCAAGTCGCTTAGAGAATTGGATGGGGAGGGGACGTCAGCCCCAGCATTTT. Residues: CASRLENWMGRGRQPQHF.

The chain recombines TRBV24-1 with TRBJ2-7; D remains unclear. The CDR3 has 14 residues. The V end was cut by 8 bases, the J end by 0 bases, with 13 bases between. CDR1 and CDR2 (germline): KGHDR, SFDVKD. The CDR3 nucleotides read TGTGCCACCATTACATCAGGATTCTCCTACGAGCAGTACTTC. Translated: CATITSGFSYEQYF.

About this clone: The same CDR3 is also encoded by other DNA sequences in this sample. This sequence joins TRBV11-2 and TRBJ1-2; D unclear. Looked up from germline, CDR1 is SGHAT and CDR2 is FQNNGV. Between the trimmed V and J ends, which lost 1 base and 7 bases, there was a span of 16 bases. This CDR3 region has 15 residues. The chain's CDR3 is CASSLAPILSRGYTF. CDR3 DNA sequence: TGTGCCAGCAGCTTAGCGCCGATCCTATCTCGTGGCTACACCTTC.

This chain links TRBV19 with TRBJ1-3; D is possibly TRBD1 (5 bases). This CDR3 comprises 15 residues. Germline-derived CDR1 and CDR2 are LNHDA and SQIVND (reference sequence). Trimming removed 4 bases at V and 2 bases at J, with 12 bases between. Written as DNA, the CDR3 is TGTGCCAGTAGTACTCGAAGGGGAACTGGAAACACCATATATTTT. This sequence encodes CASSTRRGTGNTIYF.

The chain has TRBV9 and TRBJ2-1, with 9 positions matching TRBD2. V was clipped by 4 bases and J by 0 bases; unmatched bases: 5. This CDR3 comprises 16 residues. Looked up from germline, CDR1 is SGDLS and CDR2 is YYNGEE. The CDR3 DNA sequence: TGTGCCAGCAGCATTAGCGGGGGCGCCTCCTACAATGAGCAGTTCTTC. Amino acid sequence: CASSISGGASYNEQFF.

V is TRBV9 and J is TRBJ2-5, with D perhaps TRBD2 (6 bases). The V end lost 0 bases, the J end lost 7 bases, and 13 bases lay between the germline ends. This CDR3 spans 14 amino acids. Germline V gives CDR1 SGDLS, CDR2 YYNGEE. The CDR3 nucleotides are TGTGCCAGCAGCGTAGACAGGCTGCGGGGGACCCAGTACTTC. Translating it yields CASSVDRLRGTQYF. The full variable domain, rest sourced from reference TRBV9 and TRBJ2-5, is DSGVTQTPKHLITATGQRVTLRCSPRSGDLSVYWYQQSLDQGLQFLIQYYNGEERAKGNILERFSAQQFPDLHSELNLSSLELGDSALYFCASSVDRLRGTQYFGPGTRLLVL.

The chain is built from TRBV5-1 and TRBJ1-4; D remains ambiguous. Trimming took 3 bases from V and 1 from J, leaving 10 bases between them. Germline V lookup: CDR1 SGHRS, CDR2 YFSETQ. The CDR3 is made up of 15 amino acids. CDR3 nucleotide sequence: TGCGCCAGCAGCTACGGAGCGATAACTAATGAAAAACTGTTTTTT. This encodes CASSYGAITNEKLFF.

The chain uses TRBV5-1 and TRBJ1-3, with D tentatively TRBD1 (5 bases). This CDR3 comprises 16 residues. Trimming removed 3 bases from V and 0 bases from J, with 13 bases in between. Germline V CDR1 and CDR2: SGHRS, YFSETQ. This chain's CDR3 is CASSSNPRASGNTIYF. Written as DNA, the CDR3 is TGCGCCAGCAGCTCGAACCCCAGGGCCTCTGGAAACACCATATATTTT.

The chain recombines TRBV10-1 with TRBJ2-7; D perhaps matches TRBD2 (6 bases). This CDR3 contains 14 residues. Germline V CDR1 and CDR2: WNHNN, SYGVQD (reference sequence). V was trimmed by 0 bases and J by 6 bases, leaving 12 bases between them. The DNA for the CDR3 is TGCGCCAGCAGTGAGTCGAGGCGGGAAGGCGAGCAGTACTTC. This codes for CASSESRREGEQYF.

The V gene is TRBV30, the J gene TRBJ2-5; 9 bases match TRBD1. Germline V gives CDR1 GTSNPN, CDR2 SVGIG (reference sequence). The V gene end was trimmed by 3 bases and the J gene end by 4 bases; junction bases not matched to a gene: 3. The CDR3 is made up of 13 amino acids. CDR3 region: CAWRTGGRETQYF. The CDR3 bases are TGTGCCTGGAGAACAGGGGGCCGAGAGACCCAGTACTTC. Full variable domain (missing parts from reference TRBV30 and TRBJ2-5): SQTIHQWPATLVQPVGSPLSLECTVEGTSNPNLYWYRQAAGRGLQLLFYSVGIGQISSEVPQNLSASRPQDRQFILSSKKLLLSDSGFYLCAWRTGGRETQYFGPGTRLLVL.

This chain links TRBV5-6 with TRBJ1-2, with 12 bases aligning to TRBD1. V was clipped by 4 bases and J by 4 bases; unmatched bases: 5. This CDR3 spans 15 amino acids. The germline CDR1 and CDR2 sequences are SGHDT and YYEEEE. CDR3 region: CASSHGTGGTYGYTF. CDR3 bases: TGTGCCAGCAGCCATGGGACAGGGGGCACCTATGGCTACACCTTC.

The gene calls are TRBV5-1 and TRBJ1-4, with 7 bases identical to TRBD1. From germline, CDR1 is SGHRS and CDR2 YFSETQ. J lost 8 bases, V lost 4 bases, and 8 bases had no gene match. The CDR3 is 14 amino acids. Here the CDR3 reads CASSLTGAWEKLFF. CDR3 nucleotides: TGCGCCAGCAGCCTAACAGGGGCCTGGGAAAAACTGTTTTTT.

The genes are TRBV2 and TRBJ2-7, with D possibly being TRBD1 (6 bases). The V end lost 2 bases, the J end lost 4 bases, and 12 bases lay between the germline ends. The CDR3 spans 14 residues. Per germline, CDR1 SNHLY and CDR2 FYNNEI. CDR3 amino acids: CASSENRDQYEQYF. CDR3 coding DNA: TGTGCCAGCAGTGAAAACAGGGACCAATACGAGCAGTACTTC. The entire variable domain, with the rest obtained from reference TRBV2 and TRBJ2-7, is as follows: EPEVTQTPSHQVTQMGQEVILRCVPISNHLYFYWYRQILGQKVEFLVSFYNNEISEKSEIFDDQFSVERPDGSNFTLKIRSTKLEDSAMYFCASSENRDQYEQYFGPGTRLTVT.

The chain recombines TRBV5-4 with TRBJ2-7, with D possibly TRBD1 on 5 matching bases. Germline-derived CDR1 and CDR2 are SGHNT and YYREEE (reference sequence). Trimming shortened V by 1 base and J by 0 bases, and 8 bases separated the two germline ends. The CDR3 runs 14 residues. The CDR3: CASSLNRNSYEQYF. As DNA, the CDR3 is TGTGCCAGCAGCTTGAACAGGAACTCCTACGAGCAGTACTTC.

This chain connects TRBV3-1 (or the pseudogene TRBV3-2) to TRBJ1-5, with TRBD1 identical over 8 bases. CDR1 LGHDT and CDR2 YNNKEL come from the germline V gene (reference sequence). J gave up 7 bases and V 5 bases, and 4 bases lay outside the gene matches. The CDR3 contains 13 residues. The CDR3 loop is CASSGQGIQPQHF. CDR3 in DNA: TGTGCCAGCAGCGGACAGGGTATCCAGCCCCAGCATTTT.

The chain links TRBV19 to TRBJ1-3; perhaps TRBD1 as D (5 bases). From germline, CDR1 is LNHDA and CDR2 SQIVND (reference sequence). V was cut by 5 bases and J by 0 bases, with 11 bases left in between. The CDR3 has 15 amino acids. The CDR3 here is CASSATGVSGNTIYF. CDR3 sequence (DNA): TGTGCCAGTAGTGCCACAGGAGTCTCTGGAAACACCATATATTTT.

As regards this clone: Other DNA sequences in this specimen translate into the identical CDR3. This chain joins TRBV30 and TRBJ2-7, with TRBD1 identical over 10 bases. Unmatched junction bases numbered 0, after V lost 0 bases and J lost 4 bases. Looked up from germline, CDR1 is GTSNPN and CDR2 is SVGIG (reference sequence). There are 13 residues in the CDR3. DNA for the CDR3: TGTGCCTGGAGTGTGGGACAGGGGTACGAGCAGTACTTC. Encoded protein: CAWSVGQGYEQYF.

The V gene is TRBV18, the J gene TRBJ1-2; D unresolved. Per germline, CDR1 KGHSH and CDR2 LQKENI. V was trimmed by 5 bases and J by 4 bases, leaving 23 bases between them. CDR3 size: 17 residues. CDR3 sequence (DNA): TGTGCCAGCTCATCTCGTGGGCCCTCCGAGATCCTCTATGGCTACACCTTC. It translates to CASSSRGPSEILYGYTF.

This clone was picked up a small number of times. The chain uses TRBV5-6 and TRBJ2-3, with 9 bases aligning to TRBD2. The V gene's germline CDR1 is SGHDT and CDR2 YYEEEE. V gave up 4 bases and J gave up 1 base; unmatched junction bases: 7. The CDR3 runs 16 residues. CDR3 in amino acids: CASSPLAGSGTDTQYF. The CDR3 nucleotides are TGTGCCAGCAGCCCCCTAGCGGGATCTGGCACAGATACGCAGTATTTT.